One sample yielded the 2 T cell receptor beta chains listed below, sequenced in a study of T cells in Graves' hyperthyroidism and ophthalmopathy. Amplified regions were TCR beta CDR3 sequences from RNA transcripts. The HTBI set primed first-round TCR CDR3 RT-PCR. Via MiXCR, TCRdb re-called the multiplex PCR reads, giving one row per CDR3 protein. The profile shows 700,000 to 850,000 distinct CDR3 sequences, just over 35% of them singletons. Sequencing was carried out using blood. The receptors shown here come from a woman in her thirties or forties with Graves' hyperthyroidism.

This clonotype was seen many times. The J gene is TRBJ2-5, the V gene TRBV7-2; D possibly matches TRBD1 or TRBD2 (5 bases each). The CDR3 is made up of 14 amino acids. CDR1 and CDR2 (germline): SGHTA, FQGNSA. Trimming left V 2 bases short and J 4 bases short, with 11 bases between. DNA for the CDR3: TGTGCCAGCAGCTTACGGGGCCGGGGAGAGACCCAGTACTTC. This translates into CASSLRGRGETQYF.

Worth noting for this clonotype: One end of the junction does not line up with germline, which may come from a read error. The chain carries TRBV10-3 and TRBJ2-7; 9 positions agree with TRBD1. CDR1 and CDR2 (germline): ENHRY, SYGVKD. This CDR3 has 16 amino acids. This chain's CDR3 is CASSSYTGTGSYEQYF. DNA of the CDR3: TGTGCCAGCAGTTCGTATACCGGGACAGGGTCCTACGAGCAGTACTTC.